The rows below give T cell receptor beta chains drawn from one sample of a study of blood T cell repertoires in COVID-19. Sequencing used immunoSEQ multiplex PCR; TCRdb keeps in-frame clones, though not all of them. The sample lists more than 300,000 clones; under 90% were seen once. The sample taken for sequencing was PBMCs or T cells enriched from blood (not recorded which). The receptor set was obtained from a man younger than 45 who had recovered from COVID-19. Both conserved end residues are part of each CDR3.

v_call	j_call	cdr3_aa
TRBV9	TRBJ2-3	CASSVSISGRGTDTQYF
TRBV7-9	TRBJ1-6	CASSMTPNNHNSPLHF
TRBV7-6	TRBJ2-7	CASSSRSRTGTYEQYF
TRBV4-2	TRBJ2-3	CASSWQTDTQYF
TRBV5-1	TRBJ2-2	CASSLRGDLGTGELFF
TRBV18	TRBJ2-1	CASSPPVGRRDHNEQFF
TRBV7-9	TRBJ2-7	CASSRQGPYYEQYF
TRBV18	TRBJ2-3	CASSPPSGRATDTQYF
TRBV10-2	TRBJ2-7	CASSESNSLAGLTYEQYF
TRBV6-5	TRBJ1-6	CASSYSVGSANSPLHF
TRBV7-9	TRBJ2-3	CASSLSGGTDTQYF
TRBV2	TRBJ1-1	CASRATANTEAFF
TRBV2	TRBJ2-3	CASSGWASGSNTQYF
TRBV19	TRBJ2-1	CASSWSPGIPGNEQFF
TRBV5-5	TRBJ1-6	CASSLVGAVSPLHF
TRBV12-3/TRBV12-4	TRBJ1-2	CASSSGQLYGYTF
TRBV5-1	TRBJ2-7	CASSLRQGRTYEQYF